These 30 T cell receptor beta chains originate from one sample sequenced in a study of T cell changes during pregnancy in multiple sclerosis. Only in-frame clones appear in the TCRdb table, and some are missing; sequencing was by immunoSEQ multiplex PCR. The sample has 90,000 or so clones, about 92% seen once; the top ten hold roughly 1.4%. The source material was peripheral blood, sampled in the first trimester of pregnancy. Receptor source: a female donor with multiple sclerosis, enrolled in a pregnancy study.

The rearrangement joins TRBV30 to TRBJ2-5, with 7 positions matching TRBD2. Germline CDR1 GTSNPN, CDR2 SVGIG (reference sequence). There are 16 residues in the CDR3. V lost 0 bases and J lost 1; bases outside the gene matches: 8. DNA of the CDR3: TGTGCCTGGAGTGTTCCGGGGGGAGCGGCCCAAGAGACCCAGTACTTC. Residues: CAWSVPGGAAQETQYF. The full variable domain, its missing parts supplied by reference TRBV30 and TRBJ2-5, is SQTIHQWPATLVQPVGSPLSLECTVEGTSNPNLYWYRQAAGRGLQLLFYSVGIGQISSEVPQNLSASRPQDRQFILSSKKLLLSDSGFYLCAWSVPGGAAQETQYFGPGTRLLVL.

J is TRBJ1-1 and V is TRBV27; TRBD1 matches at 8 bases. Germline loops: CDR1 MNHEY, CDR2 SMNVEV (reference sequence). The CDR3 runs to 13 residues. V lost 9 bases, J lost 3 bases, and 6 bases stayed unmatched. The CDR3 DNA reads TGTGCCAGTCTAAACAGGGGGTACACTGAAGCTTTCTTT. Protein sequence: CASLNRGYTEAFF.

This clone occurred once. The CDR3 is CASILSGRADNEQFF. The CDR3 bases are TGTGCCAGCATCCTTAGCGGGAGGGCCGACAATGAGCAGTTCTTC. The V call is TRBV21-1, the J call TRBJ2-1; TRBD2, the table's D call, lacks a check against the DNA. TRBV21-1 is labeled a pseudogene. The CDR3 totals 15 residues.

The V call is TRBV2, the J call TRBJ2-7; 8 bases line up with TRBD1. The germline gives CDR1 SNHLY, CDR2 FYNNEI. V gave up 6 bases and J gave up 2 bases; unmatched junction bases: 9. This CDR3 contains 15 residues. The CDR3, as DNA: TGTGCCAGCAGCGTGGACAGGGTGGGGGCCTACGAGCAGTACTTC. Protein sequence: CASSVDRVGAYEQYF. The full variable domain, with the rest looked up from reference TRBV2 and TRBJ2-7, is EPEVTQTPSHQVTQMGQEVILRCVPISNHLYFYWYRQILGQKVEFLVSFYNNEISEKSEIFDDQFSVERPDGSNFTLKIRSTKLEDSAMYFCASSVDRVGAYEQYFGPGTRLTVT.

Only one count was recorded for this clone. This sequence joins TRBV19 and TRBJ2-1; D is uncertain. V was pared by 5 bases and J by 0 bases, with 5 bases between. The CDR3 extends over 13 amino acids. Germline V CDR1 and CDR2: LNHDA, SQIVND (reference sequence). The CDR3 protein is CASSFLSYNEQFF. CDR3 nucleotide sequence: TGTGCCAGTAGTTTCCTCTCCTACAATGAGCAGTTCTTC.

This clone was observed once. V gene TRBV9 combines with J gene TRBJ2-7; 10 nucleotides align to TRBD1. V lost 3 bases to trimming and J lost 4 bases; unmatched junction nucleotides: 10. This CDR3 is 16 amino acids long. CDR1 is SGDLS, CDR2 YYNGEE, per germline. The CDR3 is CASSAATGGEIYEQYF. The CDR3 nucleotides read TGTGCCAGCAGCGCGGCGACAGGGGGCGAGATTTACGAGCAGTACTTC. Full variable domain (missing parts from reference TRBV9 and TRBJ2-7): DSGVTQTPKHLITATGQRVTLRCSPRSGDLSVYWYQQSLDQGLQFLIQYYNGEERAKGNILERFSAQQFPDLHSELNLSSLELGDSALYFCASSAATGGEIYEQYFGPGTRLTVT.

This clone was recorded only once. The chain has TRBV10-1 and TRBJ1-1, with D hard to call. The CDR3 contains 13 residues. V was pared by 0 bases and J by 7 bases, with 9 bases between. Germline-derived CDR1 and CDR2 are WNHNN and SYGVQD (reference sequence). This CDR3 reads CASSESYGGEAFF. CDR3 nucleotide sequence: TGCGCCAGCAGTGAGTCTTACGGCGGTGAAGCTTTCTTT.

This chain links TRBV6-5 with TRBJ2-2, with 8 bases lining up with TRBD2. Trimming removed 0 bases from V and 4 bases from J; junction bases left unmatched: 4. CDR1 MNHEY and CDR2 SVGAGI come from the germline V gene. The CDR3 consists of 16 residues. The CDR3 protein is CASSYSLAGRTGELFF. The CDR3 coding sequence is TGTGCCAGCAGTTACTCTTTAGCGGGACGCACCGGGGAGCTGTTTTTT.

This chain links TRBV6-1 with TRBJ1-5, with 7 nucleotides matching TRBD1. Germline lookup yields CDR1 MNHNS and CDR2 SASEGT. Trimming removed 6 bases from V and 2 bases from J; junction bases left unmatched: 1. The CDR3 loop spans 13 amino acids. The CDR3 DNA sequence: TGTGCCAGCAGAGGGACAGGCAATCAGCCCCAGCATTTT. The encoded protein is CASRGTGNQPQHF.

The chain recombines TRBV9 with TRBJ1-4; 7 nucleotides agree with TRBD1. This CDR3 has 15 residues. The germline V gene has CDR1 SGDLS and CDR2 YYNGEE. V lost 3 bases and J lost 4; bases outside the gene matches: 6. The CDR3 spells CASSETGQLNEKLFF. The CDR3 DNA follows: TGTGCCAGCAGCGAGACGGGACAGCTTAATGAAAAACTGTTTTTT.

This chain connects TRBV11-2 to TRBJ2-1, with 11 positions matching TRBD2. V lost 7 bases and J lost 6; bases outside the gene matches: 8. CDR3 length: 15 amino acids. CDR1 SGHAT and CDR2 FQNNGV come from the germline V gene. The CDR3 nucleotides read TGTGCCAGCATCCCCCTAGCGGGAGGTGGCAATGAGCAGTTCTTC. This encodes CASIPLAGGGNEQFF.

The CDR3 DNA sequence: TGTGCCAGCAGCTTGGTACAGGGGGCTGGAAACACCATATATTTT. Amino acids: CASSLVQGAGNTIYF. The V call is TRBV5-8, the J call TRBJ1-3; 8 nucleotides match TRBD1. CDR1 and CDR2 from the germline V gene are SGHTS and YDEGEE. The CDR3 loop spans 15 amino acids. J was trimmed by 2 bases and V by 0 bases; bases with no gene match: 1.

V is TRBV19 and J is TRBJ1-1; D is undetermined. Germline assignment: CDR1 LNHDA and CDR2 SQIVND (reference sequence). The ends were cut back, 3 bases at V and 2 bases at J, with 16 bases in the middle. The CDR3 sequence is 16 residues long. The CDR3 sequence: CASSMTGITYNTEAFF. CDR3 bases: TGTGCCAGTAGTATGACCGGGATCACCTACAACACTGAAGCTTTCTTT.

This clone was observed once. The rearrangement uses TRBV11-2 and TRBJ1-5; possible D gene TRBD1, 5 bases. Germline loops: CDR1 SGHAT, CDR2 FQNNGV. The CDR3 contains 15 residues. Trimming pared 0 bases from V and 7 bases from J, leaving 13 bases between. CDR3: CASSLEGGPGQPQHF. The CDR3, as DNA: TGTGCCAGCAGCTTAGAGGGGGGTCCGGGACAGCCCCAGCATTTT.

The CDR3 reads CAISERGARSEAFF. CDR3 DNA: TGTGCCATCAGTGAGCGGGGGGCGCGATCTGAAGCTTTCTTT. The chain recombines TRBV10-3 with TRBJ1-1, with a possible D match to TRBD1 (6 bases). Trimming removed 2 bases at V and 6 bases at J, with 13 bases between. The V gene's germline CDR1 is ENHRY and CDR2 SYGVKD. The CDR3 is 14 residues long.

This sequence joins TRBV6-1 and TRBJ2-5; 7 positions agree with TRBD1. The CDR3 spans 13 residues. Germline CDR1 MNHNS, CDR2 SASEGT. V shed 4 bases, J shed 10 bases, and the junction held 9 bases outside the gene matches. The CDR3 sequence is CASSGAHSGGQYF. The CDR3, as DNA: TGTGCCAGCAGTGGGGCGCATTCAGGGGGCCAGTACTTC.

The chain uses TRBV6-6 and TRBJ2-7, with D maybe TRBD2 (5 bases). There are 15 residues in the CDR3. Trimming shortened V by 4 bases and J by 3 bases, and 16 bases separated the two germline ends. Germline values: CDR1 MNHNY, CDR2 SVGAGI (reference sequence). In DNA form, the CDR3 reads TGTGCCAGCAGTTCCGGCGGGTGGTCGGGCTACGAGCAGTACTTC. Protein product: CASSSGGWSGYEQYF.

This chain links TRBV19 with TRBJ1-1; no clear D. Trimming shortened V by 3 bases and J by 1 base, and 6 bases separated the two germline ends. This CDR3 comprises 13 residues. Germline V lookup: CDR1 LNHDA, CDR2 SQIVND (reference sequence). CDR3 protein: CASSMSGNTEAFF. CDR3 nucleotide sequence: TGTGCCAGTAGTATGTCGGGGAACACTGAAGCTTTCTTT. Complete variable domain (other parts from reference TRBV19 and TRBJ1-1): DGGITQSPKYLFRKEGQNVTLSCEQNLNHDAMYWYRQDPGQGLRLIYYSQIVNDFQKGDIAEGYSVSREKKESFPLTVTSAQKNPTAFYLCASSMSGNTEAFFGQGTRLTVV.

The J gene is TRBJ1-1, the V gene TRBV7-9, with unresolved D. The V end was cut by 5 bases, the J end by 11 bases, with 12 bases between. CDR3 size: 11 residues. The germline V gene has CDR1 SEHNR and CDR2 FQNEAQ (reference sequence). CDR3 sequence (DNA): TGTGCCAGCAGCACACTGGCGGGGGCTTTCTTT. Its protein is CASSTLAGAFF.

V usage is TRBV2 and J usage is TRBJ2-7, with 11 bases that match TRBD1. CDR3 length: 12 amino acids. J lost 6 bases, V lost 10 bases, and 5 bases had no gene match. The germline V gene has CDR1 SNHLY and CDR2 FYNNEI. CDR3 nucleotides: TGTGCCACCCGGACAGGGGGCGGCGAGCAGTACTTC. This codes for CATRTGGGEQYF.

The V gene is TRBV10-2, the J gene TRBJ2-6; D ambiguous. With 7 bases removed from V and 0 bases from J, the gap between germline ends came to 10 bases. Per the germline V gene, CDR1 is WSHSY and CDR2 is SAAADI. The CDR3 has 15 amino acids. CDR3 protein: CASTTTGSGANVLTF. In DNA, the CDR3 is TGCGCCAGCACTACCACCGGCTCTGGGGCCAACGTCCTGACTTTC.

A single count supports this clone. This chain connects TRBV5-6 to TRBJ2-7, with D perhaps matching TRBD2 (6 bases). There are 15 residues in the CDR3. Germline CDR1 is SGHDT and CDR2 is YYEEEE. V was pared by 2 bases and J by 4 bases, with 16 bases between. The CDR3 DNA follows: TGTGCCAGCAGCTTTTTCGGGGGAGATTCGTACGAGCAGTACTTC. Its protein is CASSFFGGDSYEQYF.

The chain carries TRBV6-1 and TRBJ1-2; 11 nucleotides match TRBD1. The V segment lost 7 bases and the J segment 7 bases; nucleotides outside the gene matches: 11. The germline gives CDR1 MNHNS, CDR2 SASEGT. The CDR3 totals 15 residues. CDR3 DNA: TGTGCCAGCACCAGCCCGGACAGGGGGCTGCTTGGCTACACCTTC. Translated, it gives CASTSPDRGLLGYTF.

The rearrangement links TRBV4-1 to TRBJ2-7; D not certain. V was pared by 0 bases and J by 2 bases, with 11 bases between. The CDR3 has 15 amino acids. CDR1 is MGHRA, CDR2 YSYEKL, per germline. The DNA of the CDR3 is TGCGCCAGCAGCCAAGATCGTAAGGAGCCCTACGAGCAGTACTTC. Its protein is CASSQDRKEPYEQYF.

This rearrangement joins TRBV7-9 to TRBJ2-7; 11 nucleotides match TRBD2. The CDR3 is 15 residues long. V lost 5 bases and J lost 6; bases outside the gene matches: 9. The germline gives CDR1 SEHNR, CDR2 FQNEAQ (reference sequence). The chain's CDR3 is CASSQPSGRRIEQYF. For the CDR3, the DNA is TGTGCCAGCAGCCAACCTAGCGGGAGGAGGATCGAGCAGTACTTC.

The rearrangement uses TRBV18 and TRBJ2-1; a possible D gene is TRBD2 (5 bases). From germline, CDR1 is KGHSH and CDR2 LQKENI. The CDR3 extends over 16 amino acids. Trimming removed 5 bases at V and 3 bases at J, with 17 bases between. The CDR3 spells CASSLELGEGYNEQFF. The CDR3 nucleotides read TGTGCCAGCTCATTGGAGCTAGGCGAGGGCTACAATGAGCAGTTCTTC.

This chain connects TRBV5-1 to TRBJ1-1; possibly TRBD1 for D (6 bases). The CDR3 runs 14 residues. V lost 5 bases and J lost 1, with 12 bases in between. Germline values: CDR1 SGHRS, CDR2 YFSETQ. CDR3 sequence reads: CASRIQGTNTEAFF. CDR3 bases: TGCGCCAGCAGGATTCAGGGGACGAACACTGAAGCTTTCTTT.

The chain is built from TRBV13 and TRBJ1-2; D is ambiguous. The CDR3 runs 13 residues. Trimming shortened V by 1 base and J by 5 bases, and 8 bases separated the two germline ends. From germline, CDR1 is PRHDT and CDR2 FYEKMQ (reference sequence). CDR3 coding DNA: TGTGCCAGCAGCTTAGTGCGGCGGTATGGCTACACCTTC. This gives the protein CASSLVRRYGYTF.

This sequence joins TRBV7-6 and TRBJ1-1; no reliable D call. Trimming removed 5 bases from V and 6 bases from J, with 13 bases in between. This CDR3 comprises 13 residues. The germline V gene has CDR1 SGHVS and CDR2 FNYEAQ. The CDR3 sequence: CASSDIVSAEAFF. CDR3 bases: TGTGCCAGCAGCGACATTGTAAGTGCTGAAGCTTTCTTT.

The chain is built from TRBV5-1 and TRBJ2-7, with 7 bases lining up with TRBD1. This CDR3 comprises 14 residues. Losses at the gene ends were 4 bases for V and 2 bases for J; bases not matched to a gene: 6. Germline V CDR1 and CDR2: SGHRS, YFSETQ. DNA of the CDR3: TGCGCCAGCAGCCCGAGACAGGGCGCCTACGAGCAGTACTTC. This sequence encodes CASSPRQGAYEQYF.